What follows are 25 T cell receptor beta chains derived from one specimen sequenced in a study of T cell repertoires in aging, cancer and after chemotherapy. Rearranged V-D-J TRB sequences were amplified with a mixed TRB-A/B primer pool. MiXCR, applied by TCRdb to the multiplex PCR reads, yields one record per CDR3 protein. This sample carries 10,000 to 13,000 distinct CDR3 sequences, about 24% of them seen once, and the ten largest clones take approximately 2.1%. The template was genomic DNA from peripheral blood, not RNA. Sequenced: blood. The receptors come from a human donor in good health.

Within the sample, this clonotype is medium-sized. This chain uses TRBV30 with TRBJ1-2, with D possibly TRBD1 on 5 matching bases. Trimming pared 8 bases from V and 0 bases from J, leaving 13 bases between. Germline values: CDR1 GTSNPN, CDR2 SVGIG (reference sequence). The CDR3 is 13 amino acids. CDR3 loop: CAQEWGANYGYTF. The CDR3, as DNA: TGTGCCCAAGAGTGGGGGGCTAACTATGGCTACACCTTC.

V is TRBV18 and J is TRBJ1-6; D is possibly TRBD1 (5 bases). Trimming pared 8 bases from V and 5 bases from J, leaving 19 bases between. The CDR3 runs to 16 residues. Per germline, CDR1 KGHSH and CDR2 LQKENI. The chain's CDR3 is CASHPPRGSNNSPLHF. The CDR3 coding sequence is TGTGCCAGCCATCCCCCGAGGGGTTCGAATAATTCACCCCTCCACTTT.

J is TRBJ2-7 and V is TRBV27; 11 bases are a match to TRBD1. Losses at the gene ends were 2 bases for V and 5 bases for J; bases not matched to a gene: 5. This CDR3 spans 15 amino acids. In germline, CDR1 is MNHEY, CDR2 SMNVEV (reference sequence). In DNA, the CDR3 is TGTGCCAGCAGTTTAGGACGGACAGGGGGCAACGAGCAGTACTTC. Protein: CASSLGRTGGNEQYF.

V is TRBV20-1 and J is TRBJ2-2, with 9 bases identical to TRBD2. Germline lookup yields CDR1 DFQATT and CDR2 SNEGSKA (reference sequence). The junction had 6 bases not matched to a gene; V was cut back by 1 base and J by 6 bases. The CDR3 is 15 amino acids. The CDR3 protein is CSARARAGGPGELFF. DNA for the CDR3: TGCAGTGCTAGAGCCCGGGCGGGGGGGCCCGGGGAGCTGTTTTTT.

Judged by abundance, this clonotype is medium-sized. The J gene is TRBJ1-3, the V gene TRBV29-1, with 12 nucleotides matching TRBD1. V lost 4 bases and J lost 2; bases outside the gene matches: 3. Germline CDR1 SQVTM, CDR2 ANQGSEA. This CDR3 has 15 residues. The CDR3 bases are TGCAGCGTTGTGGGACAGGGGGCTACTGGAAACACCATATATTTT. It specifies CSVVGQGATGNTIYF.

Turning to this clonotype: A much larger clone differs from this one at a single base, so this may be a read error. This rearrangement joins TRBV7-2 to TRBJ2-1, with a tentative D call TRBD2 (8 bases). The CDR3 sequence is 15 residues long. V was shortened by 5 bases and J by 10 bases, with 21 bases between the two germline ends. Germline CDR1 SGHTA, CDR2 FQGNSA. The CDR3, as DNA: TGTGCCAGCAGCCCAAACAGGGGACTAGTAGCCGAGCAGTTCTTC. It encodes CASSPNRGLVAEQFF. Together with reference TRBV7-2 and TRBJ2-1, the CDR3 gives the full variable domain: GAGVSQSPSNKVTEKGKDVELRCDPISGHTALYWYRQSLGQGLEFLIYFQGNSAPDKSGLPSDRFSAERTGGSVSTLTIQRTQQEDSAVYLCASSPNRGLVAEQFFGPGTRLTVL.

This clonotype turned up a few times. This sequence joins TRBV7-2 and TRBJ1-4, with 10 bases matching TRBD1. With V trimmed by 3 bases and J by 6 bases, 4 bases remained unmatched. The germline V gene encodes CDR1 SGHTA and CDR2 FQGNSA. This CDR3 comprises 15 residues. Here the CDR3 DNA reads TGTGCCAGCAGCTTGTTTGGGACAGGGGATGAAAAACTGTTTTTT. This translates into CASSLFGTGDEKLFF.

Judged by abundance, this clonotype is medium-sized. V and J are TRBV12-3 or TRBV12-4 and TRBJ2-3; D call uncertain. V was pared by 3 bases and J by 0 bases, with 7 bases between. This CDR3 is 14 amino acids long. In DNA form, the CDR3 reads TGTGCCAGCAGTTTTGGGGATAGCACAGATACGCAGTATTTT. Encoded protein: CASSFGDSTDTQYF.

This clonotype was recorded only once. This may stem from a read error, because a much larger clone lies one nucleotide away. The chain couples TRBV6-5 to TRBJ1-2; D is undetermined. Germline-derived CDR1 and CDR2 are MNHEY and SVGAGI. This CDR3 comprises 14 residues. This CDR3 reads CDSSYSFGDYGYTF. The CDR3 coding sequence is TGTGACAGCAGTTACTCCTTCGGGGACTATGGCTACACCTTC.

Within the sample, this clonotype is medium-sized (0.01 to 0.1%). The V gene is TRBV19, the J gene TRBJ1-6; D possibly corresponds to TRBD1 (5 bases). This CDR3 region has 14 residues. V gave up 2 bases and J gave up 5 bases, with 7 bases separating them. Germline CDR1 and CDR2: LNHDA and SQIVND (reference sequence). The CDR3 region has the DNA TGTGCCAGTAGTATATGGGGCGATAATTCACCCCTCCACTTT. Encoded protein: CASSIWGDNSPLHF. The entire variable domain, with the rest obtained from reference TRBV19 and TRBJ1-6, is as follows: DGGITQSPKYLFRKEGQNVTLSCEQNLNHDAMYWYRQDPGQGLRLIYYSQIVNDFQKGDIAEGYSVSREKKESFPLTVTSAQKNPTAFYLCASSIWGDNSPLHFGNGTRLTVT.

This chain uses TRBV7-2 with TRBJ2-5; TRBD2 might be the D (6 bases). Germline CDR1 SGHTA, CDR2 FQGNSA. The V and J ends lost 2 bases and 5 bases respectively, with 9 bases between them. CDR3 length equals 13 residues. This CDR3 reads CASSLSRGETQYF. The CDR3 bases are TGTGCCAGCAGCTTATCTCGGGGGGAGACCCAGTACTTC.

This clonotype has only one observation. Since a much larger clone is just one base distant, this may be a read error. The chain is built from TRBV19 and TRBJ2-4, with a tentative D call TRBD2 (6 bases). Germline loops: CDR1 LNHDA, CDR2 SQIVND (reference sequence). With 11 bases removed from V and 8 bases from J, the gap between germline ends came to 16 bases. The CDR3 extends over 12 amino acids. CDR3 nucleotides: TGTGCCGCGGGGCCAGGGACGGACATTCAGTACTTC. Translation: CAAGPGTDIQYF.

The chain has TRBV9 and TRBJ2-3, with 15 bases identical to TRBD2. The germline V gene encodes CDR1 SGDLS and CDR2 YYNGEE. Trimming took 3 bases from V and 6 from J; bases not matched to a gene: 5. The CDR3 totals 16 residues. CDR3 DNA: TGTGCCAGCAGCGCCGGACTAGCGGGGGGGGTTGATACGCAGTATTTT. The encoded protein is CASSAGLAGGVDTQYF.

The chain has TRBV6-2 or TRBV6-3 and TRBJ1-5; 7 nucleotides agree with TRBD1. This CDR3 is built from 13 residues. The J segment lost 4 bases and the V segment lost 6 bases, leaving 3 bases of the junction unmatched. Germline values: CDR1 MNHEY, CDR2 SVGEGT. As DNA, the CDR3 is TGTGCCAGCAGAGGGACAGCTAATCAGCCCCAGCATTTT. As protein: CASRGTANQPQHF.

The V call is TRBV6-1, the J call TRBJ2-3; D possibly uses TRBD1 or TRBD2 (5 bases each). Trimming took off 10 bases at V and 0 bases at J, with 8 bases between the two ends. CDR1 is MNHNS and CDR2 is SASEGT in the germline V gene. The CDR3 is 12 amino acids. The CDR3, as DNA: TGTGCCACCGGGGCTAGCACAGATACGCAGTATTTT. It is translated as CATGASTDTQYF.

This clonotype is judged medium-sized. The chain is built from TRBV7-2 and TRBJ1-1; tentatively, D is TRBD1 (5 bases). The CDR3 contains 14 residues. The V end lost 0 bases, the J end lost 1 base, and 6 bases lay between the germline ends. Germline-derived CDR1 and CDR2 are SGHTA and FQGNSA. CDR3 protein: CASSLAGTNTEAFF. The CDR3, as DNA: TGTGCCAGCAGCTTAGCGGGGACGAACACTGAAGCTTTCTTT.

Comment on this clonotype: This may arise from a read error, as a much more abundant clone is one base away. In nucleotides, the CDR3 is TGTGCCAGCAGCCCCTGGACTAGCGGGGGGCGTTGTTCCTACAATGAGCAGTTCTTC. Translating it yields CASSPWTSGGRCSYNEQFF. This chain connects TRBV7-9 to TRBJ2-1, with TRBD2 matching over 14 bases. Germline-derived CDR1 and CDR2 are SEHNR and FQNEAQ (reference sequence). The CDR3 extends over 19 amino acids. After removal of 5 bases from V and 1 base from J, the junction contained 10 bases not matched to a gene.

J is TRBJ1-5 and V is TRBV7-9; TRBD1 might be the D (5 bases). The CDR3 has 15 amino acids. Germline CDR1 reads SEHNR; CDR2 reads FQNEAQ (reference sequence). V gave up 1 base and J gave up 4 bases, with 11 bases separating them. The chain's CDR3 is CASSLGTGKNQPQHF. The CDR3 DNA reads as TGTGCCAGCAGCTTAGGTACAGGAAAAAATCAGCCCCAGCATTTT.

V and J are TRBV2 and TRBJ2-7; a possible D gene is TRBD1 (6 bases). The CDR3 contains 14 residues. The V end was cut by 5 bases, the J end by 3 bases, with 14 bases between. Germline V gene data show CDR1 as SNHLY and CDR2 as FYNNEI. The CDR3 nucleotides are TGTGCCAGCAGTTTCCAGGGGAAGGGCTACGAGCAGTACTTC. Its translation is CASSFQGKGYEQYF.

This rearrangement joins TRBV5-1 to TRBJ1-1, with a possible D match to TRBD1 (6 bases). V lost 3 bases, J lost 4 bases, and 13 bases lay in between. This CDR3 has 14 residues. CDR1 and CDR2 (germline): SGHRS, YFSETQ. The CDR3 is CASSSQGTGTEAFF. In nucleotides, the CDR3 is TGCGCCAGCAGCTCACAGGGTACGGGCACTGAAGCTTTCTTT.

In DNA, the CDR3 is TGTGCCAGCAGTACGACCCTGAACACTGAAGCTTTCTTT. This gives the protein CASSTTLNTEAFF. The genes are TRBV6-1 and TRBJ1-1; D call uncertain. CDR1 and CDR2 from the germline V gene are MNHNS and SASEGT. V dropped 5 bases and J dropped 0 bases, with 7 bases sitting between them. This CDR3 comprises 13 residues.

The rearrangement joins TRBV19 to TRBJ2-3; 8 nucleotides agree with TRBD1. The CDR3 covers 15 residues. Germline trimming cut 3 bases from V and 4 bases from J; bases unmatched to any gene: 6. Germline V CDR1 and CDR2: LNHDA, SQIVND (reference sequence). This chain's CDR3 is CASSISRGRADTQYF. CDR3 in DNA: TGTGCCAGTAGTATTAGCAGGGGGCGGGCAGATACGCAGTATTTT.

The V call is TRBV28, the J call TRBJ1-2; D is possibly TRBD1 (6 bases). The germline V and J ends were trimmed by 3 bases and 3 bases, with 17 bases remaining between them. The CDR3 consists of 16 residues. CDR1 and CDR2 from the germline V gene are MDHEN and SYDVKM. CDR3 DNA: TGTGCCAGCAGTTTTGGGTCGGGGGGCGGTTACTATGGCTACACCTTC. It specifies CASSFGSGGGYYGYTF.

This chain links TRBV7-2 with TRBJ1-5; TRBD1 matches 9 bases. CDR3 length: 14 residues. The J segment lost 6 bases and the V segment lost 5 bases, leaving 5 bases of the junction unmatched. Germline V gives CDR1 SGHTA, CDR2 FQGNSA. In DNA form, the CDR3 reads TGTGCCAGCAGCCCGGGACAGGGAAGTCAGCCCCAGCATTTT. This codes for CASSPGQGSQPQHF.

V usage is TRBV14 and J usage is TRBJ2-5; weak D call: TRBD2 (5 bases). V was trimmed by 4 bases and J by 9 bases, leaving 12 bases between them. The CDR3 has 12 residues. The germline V gene has CDR1 SGHDN and CDR2 FVKESK. The CDR3 DNA follows: TGTGCCAGCAGCCCTGACTATTCGGCCCAGTACTTC. This gives the protein CASSPDYSAQYF.